This T cell receptor beta chain derives from a study of blood T cell repertoires in COVID-19. CDR1 SGDLS and CDR2 YYNGEE come from the germline V gene. Trimming cost V 3 bases and J 6 bases; bases outside gene matches: 7. The CDR3 has 16 amino acids. TCRdb's copy holds only in-frame clones and misses some; the assay was immunoSEQ multiplex PCR. Here the sample spans 650,000 to 800,000 clones, just under 90% being singletons. The sample taken for sequencing was peripheral blood. The J gene is TRBJ2-7, the V gene TRBV9; 15 bases map to TRBD2. The sequence derives from a woman under 30 with acute or convalescent COVID-19. CDR3 bases: TGTGCCAGCAGCGGGACTAGCGGGGGGGTTGGGGCCGAGCAGTACTTC. Its translation is CASSGTSGGVGAEQYF. Full variable domain (missing parts from reference TRBV9 and TRBJ2-7): DSGVTQTPKHLITATGQRVTLRCSPRSGDLSVYWYQQSLDQGLQFLIQYYNGEERAKGNILERFSAQQFPDLHSELNLSSLELGDSALYFCASSGTSGGVGAEQYFGPGTRLTVT.